Listed below are T cell receptor beta chains from one sample, sequenced in a study of OX40 agonist ivuxolimab in advanced cancers. Sequencing used immunoSEQ multiplex PCR; TCRdb keeps in-frame clones, though not all of them. The sample records tens of thousands of clones, roughly 90% being singletons. The material was CD4+ or CD8+ T cells sorted from blood, obtained in a trial of the OX40 agonist ivuxolimab. All receptors come from an adult with an advanced solid tumor such as melanoma, head and neck, liver or kidney cancer. CDR3s include the opening cysteine and the closing phenylalanine or tryptophan. A D gene is named only where the DNA matches it firmly. Only some rows state a clone size, as once, few, many or a class for expanded clones.

size | J | V | D | CDR3 | DNA
NA | TRBJ1-2 | TRBV6-5 | NA | CASSQNREGYTF | TGTGCCAGCAGTCAAAACAGGGAGGGCTACACCTTC
NA | TRBJ1-1 | TRBV19 | NA | CASSFVNTEAFF | TGTGCCAGTAGTTTTGTGAACACTGAAGCTTTCTTT
NA | TRBJ1-2 | TRBV30 | NA | CAWNRDSTNYGYTF | TGTGCCTGGAACCGGGATTCAACTAACTATGGCTACACCTTC
NA | TRBJ2-1 | TRBV5-1 | NA | CASSLGGLGGDAYNEQFF | TGCGCCAGCAGCTTGGGGGGCCTCGGAGGAGATGCCTACAATGAGCAGTTCTTC
NA | TRBJ1-4 | TRBV4-1 | TRBD1 | CASSQDIGGTNEKLFF | TGCGCCAGCAGCCAAGATATAGGGGGCACTAATGAAAAACTGTTTTTT
NA | TRBJ2-1 | TRBV7-2 | TRBD2 | CASSPTSDSSYNEQFF | TGTGCCAGCAGTCCGACTAGCGACAGCTCCTACAATGAGCAGTTCTTC
NA | TRBJ2-6 | TRBV18 | NA | CASSPTGTGGANVLTF | TGTGCCAGCTCACCAACAGGGACGGGCGGGGCCAACGTCCTGACTTTC
NA | TRBJ2-7 | TRBV7-9 | TRBD2 | CASSSVGGGTSYEQYF | TGTGCCAGCAGCTCCGTCGGGGGGGGGACCTCCTACGAGCAGTACTTC
NA | TRBJ1-5 | TRBV6-1 | NA | CASSAMGNQPQHF | TGTGCCAGCAGTGCAATGGGAAATCAGCCCCAGCATTTT
few | TRBJ2-7 | TRBV21-1 | NA | CASSKDPRGGEQYF | TGTGCCAGCAGCAAAGATCCCCGAGGCGGCGAGCAGTACTTC
NA | TRBJ2-5 | TRBV2 | TRBD2 | CASRGLAGVETQYF | TGTGCCAGCAGGGGACTAGCGGGAGTTGAGACCCAGTACTTC
NA | TRBJ2-7 | TRBV4-1 | NA | CASSQDKWQGTSYEQYF | TGCGCCAGCAGCCAAGATAAGTGGCAGGGGACTTCCTACGAGCAGTACTTC
NA | TRBJ2-1 | TRBV7-9 | NA | CASSLGSPPHEQFF | TGTGCCAGCAGCTTAGGGAGCCCGCCCCATGAGCAGTTCTTC
once | TRBJ2-5 | TRBV18 | NA | CASSPGETQYF | TGTGCCAGCTCACCGGGGGAGACCCAGTACTTC
NA | TRBJ2-1 | TRBV7-8 | TRBD2 | CASSLATLAGAYNEQFF | TGTGCCAGCAGCTTAGCTACGCTAGCGGGAGCCTACAATGAGCAGTTCTTC
NA | TRBJ2-2 | TRBV5-1 | NA | CASSSGRGAAGELFF | TGCGCCAGCAGCTCCGGCAGGGGAGCAGCCGGGGAGCTGTTTTTT
NA | TRBJ2-2 | TRBV7-7 | NA | CASSLVPIADANTGELFF | TGTGCCAGCAGCTTGGTTCCGATAGCGGATGCGAACACCGGGGAGCTGTTTTTT
NA | TRBJ1-3 | TRBV30 | NA | CAWRYQGPSSGNTIYF | TGTGCCTGGAGGTATCAGGGACCGAGCTCTGGAAACACCATATATTTT
NA | TRBJ2-3 | TRBV9 | NA | CASSVGLTDTQYF | TGTGCCAGCAGCGTAGGTCTCACAGATACGCAGTATTTT
NA | TRBJ1-2 | TRBV7-8 | NA | CASSLERTGYGYTF | TGTGCCAGCAGCTTGGAGAGAACGGGCTATGGCTACACCTTC
NA | TRBJ1-1 | TRBV29-1 | NA | CSVEDVEVTEAFF | TGCAGCGTTGAAGATGTGGAGGTCACTGAAGCTTTCTTT
few | TRBJ2-7 | TRBV10-3 | NA | CAISVVREYEQYF | TGTGCCATCAGTGTTGTCAGAGAGTACGAGCAGTACTTC
NA | TRBJ2-3 | TRBV5-1 | NA | CASSRLSGGTDTQYF | TGCGCCAGCAGCCGCCTATCTGGGGGGACAGATACGCAGTATTTT
NA | TRBJ2-5 | TRBV19 | TRBD2 | CASSRETSGTIRGTQYF | TGTGCCAGTAGCAGGGAGACTAGCGGGACTATAAGGGGGACCCAGTACTTC
once | TRBJ2-3 | TRBV6-6 | TRBD2 | CASSPPSGRNTDTQYF | TGTGCCAGCAGTCCCCCTAGCGGGAGGAACACAGATACGCAGTATTTT
NA | TRBJ1-2 | TRBV25-1 | NA | CASSPVLFYGYTF | TGTGCCAGCAGTCCCGTACTGTTCTATGGCTACACCTTC
NA | TRBJ2-5 | TRBV5-4 | NA | CASSLFRGLVLETQYF | TGTGCCAGCAGCTTGTTCCGGGGGCTGGTTCTGGAGACCCAGTACTTC
once | TRBJ2-7 | TRBV10-3 | TRBD1 | CAISESPGQGGVEQYF | TGTGCCATCAGTGAGTCCCCGGGACAGGGGGGGGTTGAGCAGTACTTC
NA | TRBJ1-2 | TRBV14 | NA | CASSQDLLRRADGYTF | TGTGCCAGCAGCCAAGATCTCCTCAGACGGGCGGATGGCTACACCTTC
NA | TRBJ2-5 | TRBV5-1 | TRBD2 | CASSFGLAGGETQYF | TGCGCCAGCAGCTTTGGCCTAGCGGGTGGGGAGACCCAGTACTTC
NA | TRBJ2-6 | TRBV6-1 | TRBD2 | CASSEFLAGGGDAGANVLTF | TGTGCCAGCAGTGAATTCCTAGCGGGAGGGGGCGACGCTGGGGCCAACGTCCTGACTTTC
NA | TRBJ2-2 | TRBV5-1 | NA | CASSLAGSTGELFF | TGCGCCAGCAGCTTGGCCGGCTCGACCGGGGAGCTGTTTTTT
NA | TRBJ2-3 | TRBV11-2 | TRBD2 | CASSSRGTRQYF | TGTGCCAGCAGCTCGCGGGGGACCCGGCAGTATTTT
NA | TRBJ2-5 | TRBV19 | NA | CASSIPEGAGAVAQYF | TGTGCCAGTAGTATACCCGAGGGGGCGGGAGCGGTGGCCCAGTACTTC
once | TRBJ2-2 | TRBV11-2 | NA | CASSLIQVNTGELFF | TGTGCCAGCAGCTTAATCCAGGTGAACACCGGGGAGCTGTTTTTT
NA | TRBJ1-2 | TRBV20-1 | NA | CSASHRVGYTF | TGCAGTGCTTCCCACAGGGTTGGCTACACCTTC
NA | TRBJ2-7 | TRBV5-4 | TRBD2 | CASSLPLASEQYF | TGTGCCAGCAGCCTACCACTAGCGTCCGAGCAGTACTTC
NA | TRBJ2-4 | TRBV30 | NA | CAWRPGATKNIQYF | TGTGCCTGGAGGCCAGGGGCGACCAAAAACATTCAGTACTTC
NA | TRBJ2-5 | TRBV7-8 | TRBD2 | CASGGSLGETQYF | TGTGCCAGCGGCGGGAGTCTGGGGGAGACCCAGTACTTC
NA | TRBJ2-7 | TRBV11-2 | NA | CASSLAGRYEQYF | TGTGCCAGCAGCTTAGCGGGCCGCTACGAGCAGTACTTC
NA | TRBJ1-5 | TRBV7-2 | TRBD1 | CASSPRTGLGGNQPQHF | TGTGCCAGCAGCCCGAGGACAGGACTTGGGGGCAATCAGCCCCAGCATTTT
once | TRBJ1-2 | TRBV10-3 | TRBD1 | CAISESGGTANGYTF | TGTGCCATCAGTGAGTCGGGGGGGACAGCTAATGGCTACACCTTC
NA | TRBJ1-6 | TRBV19 | NA | CASSAAGPTDSPLHF | TGTGCCAGTTCGGCGGCAGGGCCTACGGACTCACCCCTCCACTTT
NA | TRBJ2-1 | TRBV10-3 | TRBD2 | CALAGGPGNEQFF | TGTGCGCTAGCGGGAGGGCCCGGGAATGAGCAGTTCTTC
NA | TRBJ2-1 | TRBV5-1 | TRBD1 | CASSSNRGYNEQFF | TGCGCCAGCAGCTCAAACAGGGGCTACAATGAGCAGTTCTTC
NA | TRBJ2-2 | TRBV18 | NA | CASSPQATGELFF | TGTGCCAGCTCACCACAGGCCACCGGGGAGCTGTTTTTT
NA | TRBJ2-3 | TRBV6-5 | TRBD2 | CASSYAASGVTDTQYF | TGTGCCAGCAGTTACGCGGCTAGCGGGGTCACAGATACGCAGTATTTT
NA | TRBJ1-2 | TRBV5-1 | TRBD1 | CASSLGTGGLGYTF | TGCGCCAGCAGCTTGGGCACAGGGGGCTTGGGCTACACCTTC
NA | TRBJ2-1 | TRBV30 | NA | CAWRTSYNEQFF | TGTGCCTGGAGGACTAGTTACAATGAGCAGTTCTTC
NA | TRBJ2-5 | TRBV7-2 | NA | CASSPPLAETQYF | TGTGCCAGCAGCCCGCCTCTCGCCGAGACCCAGTACTTC
NA | TRBJ1-4 | TRBV7-9 | NA | CASSSRGVTTNEKLFF | TGTGCCAGCAGCTCGCGGGGGGTTACAACTAATGAAAAACTGTTTTTT
NA | TRBJ1-4 | TRBV10-3 | NA | CAISVGGAEDEKLFF | TGTGCCATCAGTGTTGGCGGGGCGGAGGATGAAAAACTGTTTTTT
once | TRBJ2-7 | TRBV5-4 | NA | CASSRSGAALDYEQYF | TGTGCCAGCAGTCGCTCAGGAGCGGCCCTGGACTACGAGCAGTACTTC
NA | TRBJ2-2 | TRBV5-1 | TRBD2 | CASSSSGGNTGELFF | TGCGCCAGCAGCTCTAGCGGGGGTAACACCGGGGAGCTGTTTTTT
once | TRBJ1-3 | TRBV18 | NA | CASSPITGTGNTIYF | TGTGCCAGCTCACCCATAACAGGGACTGGAAACACCATATATTTT
NA | TRBJ2-1 | TRBV7-9 | TRBD2 | CASSPGRGSYNEQFF | TGTGCCAGCAGCCCCGGGAGGGGCTCCTACAATGAGCAGTTCTTC
NA | TRBJ2-2 | TRBV9 | TRBD2 | CASSVRSSGSFTGELFF | TGTGCCAGCAGCGTACGATCAAGCGGGAGTTTCACCGGGGAGCTGTTTTTT
NA | TRBJ2-5 | TRBV7-6 | TRBD1 | CASRPGTEETQYF | TGTGCCAGCAGACCTGGGACAGAAGAGACCCAGTACTTC
NA | TRBJ2-7 | TRBV6-5 | NA | CASSSEGGRTSYEQYF | TGTGCCAGCAGTTCCGAGGGGGGGCGTACCTCCTACGAGCAGTACTTC